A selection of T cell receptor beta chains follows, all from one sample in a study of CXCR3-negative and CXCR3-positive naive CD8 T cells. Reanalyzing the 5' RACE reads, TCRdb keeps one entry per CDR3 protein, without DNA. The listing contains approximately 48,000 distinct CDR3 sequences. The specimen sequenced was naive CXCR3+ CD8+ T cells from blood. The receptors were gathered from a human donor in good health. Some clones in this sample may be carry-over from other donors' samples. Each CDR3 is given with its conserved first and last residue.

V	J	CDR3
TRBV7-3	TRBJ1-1	CASSWNGGGLTEAFF
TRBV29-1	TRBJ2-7	CSVFRLHEQYF
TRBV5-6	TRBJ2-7	CASSIPGQATYEQYF
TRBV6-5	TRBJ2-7	CASSRIEGPYEQYF
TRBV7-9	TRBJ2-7	CASSLFYEQYF
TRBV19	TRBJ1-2	CATLLGNYGYTF
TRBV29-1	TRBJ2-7	CSVESGGEYEQYF
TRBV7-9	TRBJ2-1	CASSPRSAGGYNEQFF
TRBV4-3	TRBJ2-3	CASSQDVSRTDTQYF
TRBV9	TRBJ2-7	CASSSTTSGGDEQYF
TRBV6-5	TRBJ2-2	CASSYRASPGELFF
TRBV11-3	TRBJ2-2	CASSLLDRGKIGELFF
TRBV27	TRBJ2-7	CASSLGQNPNYEQYF
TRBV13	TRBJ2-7	CASSPTKLYEQYF
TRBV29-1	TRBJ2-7	CSVHENYEQYF
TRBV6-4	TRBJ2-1	CASSDTTGGHEQFF
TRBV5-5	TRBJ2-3	CASTGGERGDTQYF
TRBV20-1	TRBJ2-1	CSATTGEAYNEQFF
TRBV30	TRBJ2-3	CAWKRSAYTDTQYF
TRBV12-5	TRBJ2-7	CASVSERDSYEQYF
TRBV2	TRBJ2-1	CASSPQGASGGDCDCNEQFF
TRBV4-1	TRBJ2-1	CASSQDGAASYSYNEQFF
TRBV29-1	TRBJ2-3	CSVERTGGVTDTQYF
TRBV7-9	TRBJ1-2	CASSLVSASNYGYTF